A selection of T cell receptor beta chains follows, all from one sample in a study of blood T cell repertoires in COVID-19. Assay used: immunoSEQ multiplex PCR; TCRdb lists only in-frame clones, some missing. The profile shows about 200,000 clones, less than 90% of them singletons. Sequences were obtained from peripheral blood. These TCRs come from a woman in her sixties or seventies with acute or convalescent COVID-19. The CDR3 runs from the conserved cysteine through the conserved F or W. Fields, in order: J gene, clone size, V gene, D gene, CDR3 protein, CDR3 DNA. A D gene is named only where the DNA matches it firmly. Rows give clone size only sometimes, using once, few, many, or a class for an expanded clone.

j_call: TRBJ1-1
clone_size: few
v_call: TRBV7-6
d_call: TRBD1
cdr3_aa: CASSFNRGGTEAFF
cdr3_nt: TGTGCCAGCAGCTTCAACAGGGGGGGCACTGAAGCTTTCTTT

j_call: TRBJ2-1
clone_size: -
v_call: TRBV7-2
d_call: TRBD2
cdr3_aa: CASSLGAGVTYNEQFF
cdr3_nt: TGTGCCAGCAGCTTGGGTGCGGGAGTGACCTACAATGAGCAGTTCTTC

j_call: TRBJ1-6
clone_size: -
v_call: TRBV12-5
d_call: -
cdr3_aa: CASGYSTSSALHF
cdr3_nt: TGTGCTAGTGGTTACAGTACGTCCTCAGCCCTCCACTTT

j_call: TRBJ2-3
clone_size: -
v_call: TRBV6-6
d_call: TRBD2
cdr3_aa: CASQGLAGVDTQYF
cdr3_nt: TGTGCCAGCCAAGGACTAGCGGGAGTAGATACGCAGTATTTT

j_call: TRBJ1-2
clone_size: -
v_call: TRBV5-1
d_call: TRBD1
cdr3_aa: CASSSGQEGGGYTF
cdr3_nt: TGCGCCAGCAGCTCAGGACAGGAAGGTGGTGGCTACACCTTC

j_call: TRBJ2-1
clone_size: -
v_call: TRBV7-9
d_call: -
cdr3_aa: CASSLIAYNEQFF
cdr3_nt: TGTGCCAGCAGCTTAATAGCGTACAATGAGCAGTTCTTC

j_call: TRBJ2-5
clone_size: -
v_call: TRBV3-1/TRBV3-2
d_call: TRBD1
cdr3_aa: CASSLQGAETQYF
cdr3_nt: TGTGCCAGCAGTCTACAGGGGGCAGAGACCCAGTACTTC

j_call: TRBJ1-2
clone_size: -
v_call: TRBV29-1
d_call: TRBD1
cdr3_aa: CSVEQQGVGYGYTF
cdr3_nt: TGCAGCGTCGAACAACAGGGGGTCGGCTATGGCTACACCTTC

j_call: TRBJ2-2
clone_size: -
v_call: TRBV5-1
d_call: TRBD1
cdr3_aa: CASSQQGARTGELFF
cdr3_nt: TGCGCCAGCAGCCAACAGGGGGCTCGCACCGGGGAGCTGTTTTTT

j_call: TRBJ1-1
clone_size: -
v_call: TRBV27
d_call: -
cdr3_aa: CASSLRPGGTEAFF
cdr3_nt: TGTGCCAGCAGTTTGCGACCCGGGGGGACTGAAGCTTTCTTT

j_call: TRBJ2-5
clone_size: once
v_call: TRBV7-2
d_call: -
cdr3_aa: CASSLLGGQETQYF
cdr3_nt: TGTGCCAGCAGCCTCCTCGGTGGTCAAGAGACCCAGTACTTC

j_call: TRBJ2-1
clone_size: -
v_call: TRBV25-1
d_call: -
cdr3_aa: CASSGAGSYNEQFF
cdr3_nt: TGTGCCAGCAGTGGGGCTGGCTCCTACAATGAGCAGTTCTTC

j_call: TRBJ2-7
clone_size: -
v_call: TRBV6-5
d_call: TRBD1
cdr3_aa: CASSYSDRDEQYF
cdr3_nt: TGTGCCAGCAGTTACTCGGACAGGGACGAGCAGTACTTC

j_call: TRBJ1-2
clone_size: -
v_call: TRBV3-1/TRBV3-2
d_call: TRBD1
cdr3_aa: CASSYWTGDGYTF
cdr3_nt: TGTGCCAGCAGCTACTGGACAGGAGATGGCTACACCTTC

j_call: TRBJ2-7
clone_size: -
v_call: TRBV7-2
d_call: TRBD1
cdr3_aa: CASSLRGLGNEQYF
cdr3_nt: TGTGCCAGCAGCCTCAGGGGGCTGGGGAACGAGCAGTACTTC

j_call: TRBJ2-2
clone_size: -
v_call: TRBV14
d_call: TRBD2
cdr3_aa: CASSQSPLAAHTGELFF
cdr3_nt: TGTGCCAGCAGCCAGAGCCCCCTAGCGGCCCACACCGGGGAGCTGTTTTTT

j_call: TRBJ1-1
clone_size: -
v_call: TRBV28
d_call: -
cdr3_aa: CASRGGRVEAFF
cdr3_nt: TGTGCCAGCAGGGGGGGGCGAGTTGAAGCTTTCTTT

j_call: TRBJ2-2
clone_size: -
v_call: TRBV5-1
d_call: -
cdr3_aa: CASSLASGSNTGELFF
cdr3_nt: TGCGCCAGCAGCTTGGCCAGCGGATCGAACACCGGGGAGCTGTTTTTT

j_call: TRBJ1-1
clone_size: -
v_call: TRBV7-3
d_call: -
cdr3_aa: CASSLYVRGTEAFF
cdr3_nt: TGTGCCAGCAGCTTATATGTTAGGGGCACTGAAGCTTTCTTT

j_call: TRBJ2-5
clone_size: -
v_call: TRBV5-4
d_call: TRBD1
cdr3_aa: CASSFSARGETQYF
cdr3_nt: TGTGCCAGCAGCTTCTCCGCCAGGGGGGAGACCCAGTACTTC

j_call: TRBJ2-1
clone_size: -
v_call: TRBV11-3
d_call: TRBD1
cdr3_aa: CASSTRQGINEQFF
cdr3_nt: TGTGCCAGCAGCACCCGACAGGGGATCAATGAGCAGTTCTTC

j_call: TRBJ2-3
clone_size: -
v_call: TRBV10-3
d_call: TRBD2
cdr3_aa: CAIKGLDTDTQYF
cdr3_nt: TGTGCCATCAAGGGACTAGATACAGATACGCAGTATTTT

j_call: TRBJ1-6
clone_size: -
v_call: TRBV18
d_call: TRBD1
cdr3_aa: CASSPRGTDNSPLHF
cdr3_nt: TGTGCCAGCTCACCACGAGGGACAGATAATTCACCCCTCCACTTT

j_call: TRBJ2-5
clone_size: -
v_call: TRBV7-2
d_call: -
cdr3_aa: CASSRRRSQETQYF
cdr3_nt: TGTGCCAGCAGCCGGAGGAGGTCGCAAGAGACCCAGTACTTC

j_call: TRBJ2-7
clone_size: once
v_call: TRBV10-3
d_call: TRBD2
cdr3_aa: CAISKLAGGAYEQYF
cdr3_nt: TGTGCCATCAGTAAACTAGCGGGGGGGGCCTACGAGCAGTACTTC

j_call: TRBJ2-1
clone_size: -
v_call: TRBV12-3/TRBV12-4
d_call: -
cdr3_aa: CATGLLGNEQFF
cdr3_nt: TGTGCCACCGGACTTCTGGGCAATGAGCAGTTCTTC

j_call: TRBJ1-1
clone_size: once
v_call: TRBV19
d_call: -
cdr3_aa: CASSIGSSAGKGTEAFF
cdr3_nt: TGTGCCAGTAGTATAGGTTCTTCTGCGGGAAAGGGCACTGAAGCTTTCTTT

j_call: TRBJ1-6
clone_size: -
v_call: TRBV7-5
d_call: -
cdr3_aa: CVRRLAGRPGSSYNSPLHF
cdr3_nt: TGTGTCAGAAGACTAGCGGGGAGGCCGGGAAGCTCCTATAATTCACCCCTCCACTTT

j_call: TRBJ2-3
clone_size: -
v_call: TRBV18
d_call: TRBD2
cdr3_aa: CASSRTSPPTDTQYF
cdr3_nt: TGTGCCAGCTCGCGGACTAGCCCACCCACAGATACGCAGTATTTT

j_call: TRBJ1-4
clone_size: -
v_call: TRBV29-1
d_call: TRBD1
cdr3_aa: CSVEDLGTGDEKLFF
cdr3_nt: TGCAGCGTTGAAGATCTGGGGACAGGGGACGAAAAACTGTTTTTT

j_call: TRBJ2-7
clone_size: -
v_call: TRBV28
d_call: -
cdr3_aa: CASSLSGLSSYEQYF
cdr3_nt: TGTGCCAGCAGTTTAAGCGGCTTGAGCTCCTACGAGCAGTACTTC

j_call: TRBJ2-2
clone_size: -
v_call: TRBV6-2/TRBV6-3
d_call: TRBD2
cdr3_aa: CASSYSGSTGELFF
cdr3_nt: TGTGCCAGCAGTTACAGCGGGAGTACCGGGGAGCTGTTTTTT

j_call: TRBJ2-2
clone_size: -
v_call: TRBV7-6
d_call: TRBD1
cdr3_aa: CASSPRSDRGSGELFF
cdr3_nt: TGTGCCAGCAGCCCCCGATCGGACAGGGGGTCCGGGGAGCTGTTTTTT

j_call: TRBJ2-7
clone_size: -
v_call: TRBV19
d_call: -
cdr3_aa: CASESSGLKEQYF
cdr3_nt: TGTGCCAGTGAGAGCTCAGGTTTAAAGGAGCAGTACTTC

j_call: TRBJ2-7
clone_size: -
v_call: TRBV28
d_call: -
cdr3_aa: CASSPRLGLTEQYF
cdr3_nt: TGTGCCAGCAGTCCACGACTAGGTTTGACCGAGCAGTACTTC

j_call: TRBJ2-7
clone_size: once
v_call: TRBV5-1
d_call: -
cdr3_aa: CASSLDRVGNEQYF
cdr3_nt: TGCGCCAGCAGCTTGGACAGGGTTGGAAACGAGCAGTACTTC

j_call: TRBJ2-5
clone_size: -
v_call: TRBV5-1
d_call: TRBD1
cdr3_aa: CASSGRDRGPWETQYF
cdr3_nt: TGCGCCAGCAGCGGAAGAGACAGGGGCCCGTGGGAGACCCAGTACTTC